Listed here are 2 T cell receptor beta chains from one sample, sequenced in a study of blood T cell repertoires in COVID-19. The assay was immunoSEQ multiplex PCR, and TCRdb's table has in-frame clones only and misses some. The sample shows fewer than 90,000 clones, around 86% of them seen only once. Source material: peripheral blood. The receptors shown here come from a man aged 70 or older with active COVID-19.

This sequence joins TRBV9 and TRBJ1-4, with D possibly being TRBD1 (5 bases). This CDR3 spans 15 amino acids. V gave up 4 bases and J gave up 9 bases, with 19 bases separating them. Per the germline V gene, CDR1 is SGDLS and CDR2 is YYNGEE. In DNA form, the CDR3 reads TGTGCCAGCAGCCCACGGGGGGGACTAATGAAAAAACTGTTTTTT. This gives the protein CASSPRGGLMKKLFF.

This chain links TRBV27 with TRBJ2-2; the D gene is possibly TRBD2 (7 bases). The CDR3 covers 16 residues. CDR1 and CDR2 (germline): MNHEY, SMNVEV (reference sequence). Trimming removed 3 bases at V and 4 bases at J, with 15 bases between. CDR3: CASSLVGGVGTGELFF. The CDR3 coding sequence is TGTGCCAGCAGTTTGGTAGGGGGGGTTGGCACCGGGGAGCTGTTTTTT.